Detailed here is one T cell receptor (beta chain). This sample stems from a study of human T cells and chemical hapten exposure. TCRdb passed the RACE reads through MiXCR, listing each CDR3 protein once. This table holds approximately 60,000 distinct CDR3 sequences, approximately 11% found once. Time point defined: pre-sensitization, week 0. The treatment is: therapeutic diphenylcyclopropenone sensitization with weekly scalp DPC. The V gene end was trimmed by 5 bases and the J gene end by 2 bases; junction bases not matched to a gene: 6. This CDR3 contains 15 residues. Germline V gene sequence: CDR1 MRHNA, CDR2 SNTAGT.

The specimen was whole blood, collected in connection with sensitization to the hapten diphenylcyclopropenone (DPC). This TCR derives from a woman aged 40 to 50 with alopecia areata. Some clones in this sample may be carry-over from other donors' samples. The chain couples TRBV6-4 to TRBJ2-3; 8 bases match TRBD1. The CDR3 DNA reads TGTGCCAGCAGTCGACAGGGGCTACCCACAGATACGCAGTATTTT. This sequence encodes CASSRQGLPTDTQYF.